A selection of T cell receptor beta chains follows, all from one sample in a study of CD8+ T cells in alopecia areata. Profiling relied on immunoSEQ multiplex PCR, and the TCRdb table lists in-frame clones only, not all of them. The data hold approximately 210,000 clones, with around 66% observed a single time. The source was CD4+ T cells sorted from blood, collected at week 4, from a patient treated with tofacitinib. These receptors were taken from a human donor with alopecia areata. Each CDR3 is given with its conserved first and last residue. Fields, in order: CDR3 DNA, CDR3 protein, clone size, D gene, V gene, J gene. The D gene is left open where the match is weak. Expanded clones are given a class, and other clones once, few, many or no size at all.

DNA: TGTGCCAGCAGCCCCAGACAGGGTCAAAGGGAAAAACTGTTTTTT
CDR3: CASSPRQGQREKLFF
size: -
D: TRBD1
V: TRBV6-5
J: TRBJ1-4

DNA: TGTGCCTGGAGTGTTTTGGGACAGGGATCCTTGAACACTGAAGCTTTCTTT
CDR3: CAWSVLGQGSLNTEAFF
size: few
D: TRBD1
V: TRBV30
J: TRBJ1-1

DNA: TGTGCCAGCAGCCCAGGGCGGCAGCAGTTCTTC
CDR3: CASSPGRQQFF
size: -
D: -
V: TRBV7-2
J: TRBJ2-1

DNA: TGCGCCAGCAGCCAAGATCTTCCCAGGGGACCCCCAACTAATGAAAAACTGTTTTTT
CDR3: CASSQDLPRGPPTNEKLFF
size: -
D: -
V: TRBV4-3
J: TRBJ1-4

DNA: TGTGCCAGCAGTGAAGAAGGTAGTGGGGCCAACGTCCTGACTTTC
CDR3: CASSEEGSGANVLTF
size: few
D: -
V: TRBV25-1
J: TRBJ2-6

DNA: TGTGCCAGCAGCTTGTTAAATGAGCAGTTCTTC
CDR3: CASSLLNEQFF
size: few
D: -
V: TRBV5-6
J: TRBJ2-1

DNA: TGTGCCAGCAGCCTGGGCCCCTCGGCCGGGGAGCTGTTTTTT
CDR3: CASSLGPSAGELFF
size: -
D: -
V: TRBV9
J: TRBJ2-2

DNA: TGTGCCAGCAGTGAATTTGTTGGACAGGGAAGTTACACCGGGGAGCTGTTTTTT
CDR3: CASSEFVGQGSYTGELFF
size: -
D: TRBD1
V: TRBV25-1
J: TRBJ2-2

DNA: TGTGCGTCGGGCGGGAGCGGGGAGCTGTTTTTT
CDR3: CASGGSGELFF
size: -
D: TRBD2
V: TRBV30
J: TRBJ2-2

DNA: TGCGCCAGCAGCCACGTAGGGACTAGTCGCTACGAGCAGTACTTC
CDR3: CASSHVGTSRYEQYF
size: -
D: TRBD2
V: TRBV11-2
J: TRBJ2-7

DNA: TGCGCCAGCAGCTCCCGGCCTGGCTCGACAGATACGCAGTATTTT
CDR3: CASSSRPGSTDTQYF
size: -
D: -
V: TRBV5-1
J: TRBJ2-3

DNA: TGTGCCAGCAGCCTATTACGAGGGAGCAGTAATTCACCCCTCCACTTT
CDR3: CASSLLRGSSNSPLHF
size: -
D: -
V: TRBV7-9
J: TRBJ1-6

DNA: TGTGCCAGCCTCATGAACACTGAAGCTTTCTTT
CDR3: CASLMNTEAFF
size: -
D: -
V: TRBV7-2
J: TRBJ1-1

DNA: TGTGCCAGCAGTTCCCCTTACAATGAGCAGTTCTTC
CDR3: CASSSPYNEQFF
size: -
D: -
V: TRBV27
J: TRBJ2-1

DNA: TGCAGCGTTGTGGGACAGGTTAACTATGGCTACACCTTC
CDR3: CSVVGQVNYGYTF
size: -
D: TRBD1
V: TRBV29-1
J: TRBJ1-2

DNA: TGTGCCAGCAGCATGGGACAGGGTGTCCCCTACGAGCAGTACTTC
CDR3: CASSMGQGVPYEQYF
size: -
D: TRBD1
V: TRBV6-5
J: TRBJ2-7